This is a list of T cell receptor beta chains from one sample in a study of blood T cells in healthy people across ages. TCRdb redid the calling of the 5' RACE reads with MiXCR, one entry per CDR3 protein. This table has almost 800,000 distinct CDR3 sequences, roughly 60% appearing once. The sample comprised blood. The receptors stem from a man younger than 40 in good health. Both conserved end residues are part of each CDR3. The D gene is left open where the match is weak. Clone size is given for some rows only: seen once, a few or many times, or a class if the clone is expanded.

-,TRBJ2-1,TRBD2,TRBV20-1,TGCAGTGCTGCCCCCGGGACTAACTATGAGCAGTTCTTC,CSAAPGTNYEQFF
few,TRBJ2-1,TRBD1,TRBV2,TGTGCCAGCAGTGATCGGGTATTTGGACAGGTCCTTAGCTCCTACAATGAGCAGTTCTTC,CASSDRVFGQVLSSYNEQFF
-,TRBJ2-3,-,TRBV6-1,TGTGCCAGCAGTGGAGAATATCGGTCTAGCACAGATACGCAGTATTTT,CASSGEYRSSTDTQYF
-,TRBJ1-5,-,TRBV29-1,TGCAGCGTTGAGGAGGCTATAGGGCAGCCCCAGCATTTT,CSVEEAIGQPQHF
-,TRBJ1-2,-,TRBV2,TGTGCCAGCAGTGAAGTCGGGGGTGGCTACACCTTC,CASSEVGGGYTF
-,TRBJ1-5,-,TRBV10-3,TGTGCCATCAGTGAGCTCGGAAGCAATCAGCCCCAGCATTTT,CAISELGSNQPQHF
-,TRBJ1-5,-,TRBV12-3/TRBV12-4,TGTGCCAGCAGCCTGGACCGGGAGAGGCCCCAGCATTTT,CASSLDRERPQHF
-,TRBJ2-3,-,TRBV20-1,TGCAGTGCCAGCCGACCATCCGAGCGAGATACGCAGTATTTT,CSASRPSERDTQYF
-,TRBJ2-1,TRBD2,TRBV13,TGTGCCAGCACCCCCAGACTAGCGGCCTACAATGAGCAGTTCTTC,CASTPRLAAYNEQFF
few,TRBJ2-6,-,TRBV6-1,TGTGCCAGCAGTCCCGGTCTGCTGAGCGGCTTCTCTGGGGCCAACGTCCTGACTTTC,CASSPGLLSGFSGANVLTF
-,TRBJ2-1,TRBD2,TRBV29-1,TGCAGCGCCCCACTAGCGGGGGTTTTCAATGAGCAGTTCTTC,CSAPLAGVFNEQFF
-,TRBJ2-5,-,TRBV20-1,TGCAGTGCTCCGGGCGGGGTACCGGGGGAGACCCAGTACTTC,CSAPGGVPGETQYF
-,TRBJ2-2,-,TRBV7-7,TGTGCTAGCAGCTTAGAAGTGGACGGGGAGCTGTTTTTT,CASSLEVDGELFF
-,TRBJ1-5,-,TRBV12-3/TRBV12-4,TGTGCCAGCAGTCCCGACAGGAGTCAGCCCCAGCATTTT,CASSPDRSQPQHF
-,TRBJ1-1,-,TRBV28,TGTGCCAGCAGGTCAGACACCTTGAGCACTGAAGCTTTCTTT,CASRSDTLSTEAFF
few,TRBJ2-3,TRBD1,TRBV7-9,TGTGCCAGCAGCTTGGGCTCGACAGGGGCGGGAGATACGCAGTATTTT,CASSLGSTGAGDTQYF
-,TRBJ2-5,-,TRBV12-3/TRBV12-4,TGTGCCAGCAGTTTCCAGTCCCAACAGGGGACCCAGTACTTC,CASSFQSQQGTQYF
many,TRBJ2-7,-,TRBV4-3,TGCGCCAGCAGCCAAGCTCTCCAAACCTACGAGCAGTACTTC,CASSQALQTYEQYF
-,TRBJ2-3,-,TRBV28,TGTGCCAGCAGGTCCCACACAGATACGCAGTATTTT,CASRSHTDTQYF
few,TRBJ2-7,-,TRBV29-1,TGCAGCGTTAAGGGGGGACAGACCTCCTACGAGCAGTACTTC,CSVKGGQTSYEQYF
-,TRBJ2-3,TRBD1,TRBV2,TGTGCCAGCAGTCCGGACAGGGGCGGCACAGATACGCAGTATTTT,CASSPDRGGTDTQYF
many,TRBJ2-3,TRBD1,TRBV3-1,TGTGCCAGCAGCCAAGTCGGGACAGGGACAGATACGCAGTATTTT,CASSQVGTGTDTQYF
-,TRBJ2-5,-,TRBV11-2,TGTGCCAGCAGCTTAGTAGGGGGGCAGCAGAACTTC,CASSLVGGQQNF
few,TRBJ2-4,-,TRBV7-2,TGTGCCAGCAGCTTAGAGGCCGGTGGCGGATCCAAAAACATTCAGTACTTC,CASSLEAGGGSKNIQYF
-,TRBJ2-2,-,TRBV11-2,TGTGCCAGTCGGGGGCAGTCGGTCGCCGGGGAGCTGTTTTTT,CASRGQSVAGELFF
-,TRBJ2-5,-,TRBV28,TGTGCCAGCACATCCAGGGACGAGGAGCAGTACTTC,CASTSRDEEQYF
once,TRBJ2-1,-,TRBV3-1,TGTGCCAGCAGCCAAGATCGTGGGGTAACCTACAATGAGCAGTTCTTC,CASSQDRGVTYNEQFF
-,TRBJ2-7,-,TRBV6-1,TGTGCCAGCAGTGATGACAAATACTACGAGCAGTACTTC,CASSDDKYYEQYF
-,TRBJ2-7,TRBD1,TRBV7-3,TGTGCCAGCAGCTTAATGCAGGGACAGGTGTACTTCTGCGAGCAGTACTTC,CASSLMQGQVYFCEQYF
many,TRBJ2-1,TRBD2,TRBV5-1,TGCGCCAGCAGCCCCGGACTAGCGGGAGGGAATGAGCAGTTCTTC,CASSPGLAGGNEQFF
-,TRBJ2-5,-,TRBV3-1,TGTGCCAGCAGCCAGCAACGGGGCCGGGTGGAGACCCAGTACTTC,CASSQQRGRVETQYF